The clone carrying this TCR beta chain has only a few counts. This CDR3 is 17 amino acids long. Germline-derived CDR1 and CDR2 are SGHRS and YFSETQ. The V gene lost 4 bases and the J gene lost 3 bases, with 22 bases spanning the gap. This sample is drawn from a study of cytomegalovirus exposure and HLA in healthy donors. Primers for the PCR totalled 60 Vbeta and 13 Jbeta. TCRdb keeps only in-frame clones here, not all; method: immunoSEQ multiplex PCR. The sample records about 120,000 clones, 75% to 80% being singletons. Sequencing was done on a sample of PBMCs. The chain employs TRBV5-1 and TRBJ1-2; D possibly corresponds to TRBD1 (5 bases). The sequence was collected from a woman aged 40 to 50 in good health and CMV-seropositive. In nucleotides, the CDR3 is TGCGCCAGCAGCAAAGTGGAACGGGGGTTTGCGGACTATGGCTACACCTTC. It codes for CASSKVERGFADYGYTF.